The source of this T cell receptor (beta chain) is a study of blood T cell repertoires in COVID-19. Study details: Acute and convalescent COVID-19 specimens originated in the United States, Italy and Spain.

Assay: immunoSEQ multiplex PCR; the TCRdb copy retains only in-frame clones and omits some. This table has hundreds of thousands of clones, about 85% appearing once. Germline V gene data show CDR1 as MGHRA and CDR2 as YSYEKL. V was trimmed by 0 bases and J by 10 bases, leaving 10 bases between them. The CDR3 is 13 amino acids. The specimen sequenced was PBMCs or T cells enriched from blood (not recorded which). The chain is built from TRBV4-1 and TRBJ2-1, with D maybe TRBD2 (5 bases). This TCR was recovered from a woman aged 18-29 years with acute COVID-19. The CDR3 nucleotides are TGCGCCAGCAGCCAAGAACGGGATATCGAGCAGTTCTTC. Translating it yields CASSQERDIEQFF.